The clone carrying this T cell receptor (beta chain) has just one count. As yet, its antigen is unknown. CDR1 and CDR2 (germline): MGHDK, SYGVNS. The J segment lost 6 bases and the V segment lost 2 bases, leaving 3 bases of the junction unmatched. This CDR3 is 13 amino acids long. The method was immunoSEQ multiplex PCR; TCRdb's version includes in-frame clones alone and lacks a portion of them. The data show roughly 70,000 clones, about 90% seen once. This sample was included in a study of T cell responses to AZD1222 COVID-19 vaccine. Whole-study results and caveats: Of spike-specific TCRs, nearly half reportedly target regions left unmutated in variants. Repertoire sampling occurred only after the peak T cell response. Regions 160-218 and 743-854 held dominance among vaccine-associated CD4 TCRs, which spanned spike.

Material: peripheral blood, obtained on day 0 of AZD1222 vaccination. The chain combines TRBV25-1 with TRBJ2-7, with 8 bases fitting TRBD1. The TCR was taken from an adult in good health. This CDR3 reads CASSEIQGAEQYF. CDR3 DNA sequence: TGTGCCAGCAGTGAAATCCAGGGGGCCGAGCAGTACTTC.